These T cell receptor beta chains were read from a single sample in a study of Ad26.COV2.S vaccination and SARS-CoV-2 variants. Produced via immunoSEQ multiplex PCR; TCRdb's table is partial and in-frame only. Among approximately 300,000 clones listed, approximately 86% were seen once. This material consisted of peripheral blood, taken in a trial of Ad26.COV2.S vaccine versus placebo. These receptors all come from a person between 18 and 65 years old who received the Ad26.COV2.S COVID-19 vaccine or a placebo. Each CDR3 is given without its conserved first and last residue.

j_call v_call cdr3_aa
TRBJ1-2 TRBV29-1 SVGTGAGYGYT
TRBJ2-2 TRBV28 ASSGRATSPGTGELF
TRBJ2-3 TRBV15 ATSRGAAISSTDTQY
TRBJ2-1 TRBV27 ASTNLPTSGGRWNEQF
TRBJ1-1 TRBV29-1 SATDPGTEAF
TRBJ2-2 TRBV6-5 ASSWTSGNTGELF
TRBJ1-1 TRBV28 ASSYRGTEAF
TRBJ2-3 TRBV2 ASSAGLGDTQY
TRBJ1-2 TRBV5-4 ASSLVPGQDLNGYT
TRBJ1-1 TRBV2 ASTPWGGAVNTEAF
TRBJ2-1 TRBV6-5 ASSRPATLYNEQF
TRBJ2-5 TRBV6-5 ASSYAGGPQETQY
TRBJ1-3 TRBV5-7 ASSPPGGGDTIY
TRBJ1-2 TRBV3-1/TRBV3-2 ASSHRRTDRDGYT
TRBJ2-6 TRBV19 ASSTGRNSGANVLT
TRBJ2-2 TRBV7-7 ASSFFRVGQGAGELF
TRBJ1-5 TRBV7-6 ASSATGSNNQPQH
TRBJ2-5 TRBV5-1 ASSLAAGVEETQY
TRBJ2-4 TRBV4-1 ASSQDRGGLNIQY
TRBJ1-2 TRBV5-6 ASSLDSTGGYGYT
TRBJ2-1 TRBV6-5 ASSPLGPNYNEQF
TRBJ2-3 TRBV20-1 SASGQRGDIDTQY
TRBJ2-7 TRBV11-2 ASSPSPYEQY
TRBJ1-1 TRBV28 ASSFRGFGFGTEAF
TRBJ2-2 TRBV4-1 ASSQAGGPNTGELF
TRBJ1-3 TRBV4-2 ASSQDLGGRVNTIY